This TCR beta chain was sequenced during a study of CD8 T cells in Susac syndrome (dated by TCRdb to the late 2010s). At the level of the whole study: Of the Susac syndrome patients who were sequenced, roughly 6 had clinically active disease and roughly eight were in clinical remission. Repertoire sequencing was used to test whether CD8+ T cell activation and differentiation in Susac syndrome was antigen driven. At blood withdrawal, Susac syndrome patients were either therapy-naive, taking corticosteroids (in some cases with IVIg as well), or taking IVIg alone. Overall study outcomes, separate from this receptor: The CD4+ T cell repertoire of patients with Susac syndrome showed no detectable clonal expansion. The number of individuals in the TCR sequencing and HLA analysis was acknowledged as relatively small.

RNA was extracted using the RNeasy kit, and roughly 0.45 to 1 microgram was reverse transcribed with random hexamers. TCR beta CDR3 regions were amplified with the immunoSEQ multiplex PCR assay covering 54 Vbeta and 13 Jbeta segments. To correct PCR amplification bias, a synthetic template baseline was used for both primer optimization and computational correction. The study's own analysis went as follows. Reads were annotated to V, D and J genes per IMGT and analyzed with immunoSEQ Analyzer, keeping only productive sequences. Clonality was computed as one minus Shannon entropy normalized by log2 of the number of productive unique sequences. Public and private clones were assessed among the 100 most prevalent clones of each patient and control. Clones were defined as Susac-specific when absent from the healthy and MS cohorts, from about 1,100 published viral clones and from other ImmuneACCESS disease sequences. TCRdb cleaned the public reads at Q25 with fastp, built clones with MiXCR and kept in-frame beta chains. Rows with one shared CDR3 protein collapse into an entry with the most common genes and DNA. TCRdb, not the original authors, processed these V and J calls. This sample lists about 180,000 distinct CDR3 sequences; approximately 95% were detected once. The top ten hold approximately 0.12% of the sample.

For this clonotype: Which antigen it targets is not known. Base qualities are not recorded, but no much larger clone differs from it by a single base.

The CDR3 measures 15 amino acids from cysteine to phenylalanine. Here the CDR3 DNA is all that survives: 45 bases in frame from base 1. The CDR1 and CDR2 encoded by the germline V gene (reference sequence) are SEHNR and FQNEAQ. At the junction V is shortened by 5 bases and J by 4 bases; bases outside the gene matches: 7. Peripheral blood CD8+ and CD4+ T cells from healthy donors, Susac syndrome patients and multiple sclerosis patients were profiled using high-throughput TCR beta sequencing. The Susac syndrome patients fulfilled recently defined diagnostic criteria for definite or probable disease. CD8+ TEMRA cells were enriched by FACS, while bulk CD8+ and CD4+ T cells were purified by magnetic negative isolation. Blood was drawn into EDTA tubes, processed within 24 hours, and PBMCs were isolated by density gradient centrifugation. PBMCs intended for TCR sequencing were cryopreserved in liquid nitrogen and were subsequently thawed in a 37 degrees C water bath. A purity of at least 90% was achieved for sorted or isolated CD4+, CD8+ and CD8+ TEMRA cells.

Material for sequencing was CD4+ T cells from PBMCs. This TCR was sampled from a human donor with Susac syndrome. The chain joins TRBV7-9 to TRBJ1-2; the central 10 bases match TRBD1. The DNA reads TGTGCCAGCAGCCCATCCGGGACAGGGGCCTATGGCTACACCTTC. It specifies CASSPSGTGAYGYTF.